Reported below is one TCR beta chain. The antigen is undetermined. TCRdb recomputed calls from the reads with MiXCR, one row per CDR3 protein. The sample lists 830,000 or so distinct CDR3 sequences; less than 35% were seen once. This sample was taken from a study of T cell repertoires in cytomegalovirus infection. Study at large: Well-studied HLA-B-restricted epitopes and recently identified HLA-C-restricted epitopes of CMV were both used in the study. CMV infection and matching HLA type were both indicated by public TCR beta signatures.

Findings of the study overall: HLA-C-restricted TCR beta clonotypes specific for CMV led the ex vivo response. Carriers of CMV and the relevant HLA type were discriminated by public TCR beta frequency.

The specimen was cultured CD8+ T cells from PBMCs, collected from culture after CMV antigen stimulation. This receptor was taken from a human donor in good health (CMV status not recorded). Some clones in this sample may be carry-over from other donors' samples.

The CDR3 DNA reads as TGTGCCAGCAGTTTAAGCGGGGGGGCCGCCGGGGAGCTGTTTTTT. This translates into CASSLSGGAAGELFF. V is TRBV12-3 or TRBV12-4 and J is TRBJ2-2, with 10 bases that match TRBD2. J was trimmed by 6 bases and V by 2 bases; bases with no gene match: 3. The CDR3 covers 15 residues.